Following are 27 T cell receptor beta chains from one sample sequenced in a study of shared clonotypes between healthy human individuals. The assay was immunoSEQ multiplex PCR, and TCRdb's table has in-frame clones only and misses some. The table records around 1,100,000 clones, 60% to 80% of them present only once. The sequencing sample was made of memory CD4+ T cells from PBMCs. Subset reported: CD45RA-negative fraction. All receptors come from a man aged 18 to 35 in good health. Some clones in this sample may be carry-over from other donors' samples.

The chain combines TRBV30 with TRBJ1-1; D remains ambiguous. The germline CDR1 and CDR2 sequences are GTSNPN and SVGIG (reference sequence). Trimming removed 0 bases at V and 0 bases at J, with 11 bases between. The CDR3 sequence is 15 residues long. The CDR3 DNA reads TGTGCCTGGAGTGTACATAAGATCATGAACACTGAAGCTTTCTTT. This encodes CAWSVHKIMNTEAFF. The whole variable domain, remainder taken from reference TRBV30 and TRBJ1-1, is SQTIHQWPATLVQPVGSPLSLECTVEGTSNPNLYWYRQAAGRGLQLLFYSVGIGQISSEVPQNLSASRPQDRQFILSSKKLLLSDSGFYLCAWSVHKIMNTEAFFGQGTRLTVV.

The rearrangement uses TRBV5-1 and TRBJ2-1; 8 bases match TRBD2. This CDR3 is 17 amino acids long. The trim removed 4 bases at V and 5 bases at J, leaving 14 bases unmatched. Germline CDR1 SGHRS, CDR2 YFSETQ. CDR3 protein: CASSPPGSGSFDNEQFF. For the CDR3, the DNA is TGCGCCAGCAGCCCTCCGGGGAGCGGGAGTTTCGACAATGAGCAGTTCTTC.

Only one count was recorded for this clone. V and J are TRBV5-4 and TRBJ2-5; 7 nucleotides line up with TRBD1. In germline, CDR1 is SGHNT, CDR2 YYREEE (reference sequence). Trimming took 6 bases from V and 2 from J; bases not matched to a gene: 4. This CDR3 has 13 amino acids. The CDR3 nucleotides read TGTGCCAGCAAAGGACAGGAACAAGAGACCCAGTACTTC. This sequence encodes CASKGQEQETQYF.

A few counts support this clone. CDR3 amino acids: CASSYSGGKNIQYF. The DNA for the CDR3 is TGTGCCAGCAGTTACTCCGGAGGGAAAAACATTCAGTACTTC. This chain uses TRBV6-6 with TRBJ2-4; D is possibly TRBD2 (6 bases). The germline V gene encodes CDR1 MNHNY and CDR2 SVGAGI (reference sequence). The CDR3 is 14 amino acids. The germline V and J ends were trimmed by 0 bases and 4 bases, with 7 bases remaining between them.

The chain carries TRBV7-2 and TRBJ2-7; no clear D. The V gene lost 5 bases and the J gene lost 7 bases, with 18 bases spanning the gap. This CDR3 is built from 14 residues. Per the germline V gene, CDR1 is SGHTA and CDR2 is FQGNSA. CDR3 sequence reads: CASSPQSGLWEQYF. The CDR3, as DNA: TGTGCCAGCAGCCCACAGTCCGGGTTGTGGGAGCAGTACTTC.

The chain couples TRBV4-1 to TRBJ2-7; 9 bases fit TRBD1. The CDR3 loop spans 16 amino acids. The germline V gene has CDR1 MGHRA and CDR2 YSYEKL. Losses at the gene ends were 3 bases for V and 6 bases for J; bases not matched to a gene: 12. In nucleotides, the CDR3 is TGCGCCAGCAGCCAGCGGGGGTCGACAGGGGGTGGCGAGCAGTACTTC. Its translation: CASSQRGSTGGGEQYF.

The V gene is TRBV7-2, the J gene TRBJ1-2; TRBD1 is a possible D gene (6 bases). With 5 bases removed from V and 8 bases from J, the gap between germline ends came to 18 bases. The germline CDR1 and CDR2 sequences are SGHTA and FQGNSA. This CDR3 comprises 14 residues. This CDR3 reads CASSHRGTQGGYTF. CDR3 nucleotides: TGTGCCAGCAGCCACCGGGGGACACAGGGAGGCTACACCTTC.

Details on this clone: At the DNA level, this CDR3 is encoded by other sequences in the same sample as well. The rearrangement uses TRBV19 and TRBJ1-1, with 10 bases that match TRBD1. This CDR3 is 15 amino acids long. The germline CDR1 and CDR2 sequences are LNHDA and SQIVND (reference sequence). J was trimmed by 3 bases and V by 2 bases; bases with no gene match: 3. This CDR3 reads CASSIWDRGDTEAFF. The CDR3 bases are TGTGCCAGTAGTATATGGGACAGGGGCGACACTGAAGCTTTCTTT.

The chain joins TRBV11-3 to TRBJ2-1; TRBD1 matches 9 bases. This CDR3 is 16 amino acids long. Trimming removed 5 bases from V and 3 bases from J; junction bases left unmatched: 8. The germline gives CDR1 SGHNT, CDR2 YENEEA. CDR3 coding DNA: TGTGCCAGCAGCCCCCGGACAGGGGAGGGCTACAATGAGCAGTTCTTC. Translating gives CASSPRTGEGYNEQFF.

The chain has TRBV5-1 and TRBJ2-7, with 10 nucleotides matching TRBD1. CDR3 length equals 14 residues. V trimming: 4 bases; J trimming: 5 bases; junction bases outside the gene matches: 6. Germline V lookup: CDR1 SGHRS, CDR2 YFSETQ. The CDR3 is CASSLTGGRDEQYF. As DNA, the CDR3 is TGCGCCAGCAGCCTGACAGGGGGCCGCGACGAGCAGTACTTC. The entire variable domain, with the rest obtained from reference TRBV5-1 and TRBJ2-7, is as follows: KAGVTQTPRYLIKTRGQQVTLSCSPISGHRSVSWYQQTPGQGLQFLFEYFSETQRNKGNFPGRFSGRQFSNSRSEMNVSTLELGDSALYLCASSLTGGRDEQYFGPGTRLTVT.

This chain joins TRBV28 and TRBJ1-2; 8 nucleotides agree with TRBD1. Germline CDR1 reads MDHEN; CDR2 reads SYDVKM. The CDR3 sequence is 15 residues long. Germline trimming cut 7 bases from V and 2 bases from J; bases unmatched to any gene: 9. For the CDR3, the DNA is TGTGCCAGCACCCAGGGGGCCCACGTCAACTATGGCTACACCTTC. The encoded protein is CASTQGAHVNYGYTF.

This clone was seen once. The CDR3: CASSNPLSGHTEAFF. CDR3 DNA: TGTGCCAGCAGTAACCCTCTTTCAGGACACACTGAAGCTTTCTTT. V is TRBV6-1 and J is TRBJ1-1; D call uncertain. The CDR3 extends over 15 amino acids. Trimming removed 5 bases at V and 3 bases at J, with 16 bases between. The germline V gene has CDR1 MNHNS and CDR2 SASEGT.

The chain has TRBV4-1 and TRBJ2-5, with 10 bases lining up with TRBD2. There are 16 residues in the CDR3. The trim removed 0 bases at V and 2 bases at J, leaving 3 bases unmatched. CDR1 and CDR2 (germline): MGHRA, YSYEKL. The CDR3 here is CASSQDLGLAQETQYF. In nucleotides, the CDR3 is TGCGCCAGCAGCCAAGATCTGGGACTAGCGCAAGAGACCCAGTACTTC.

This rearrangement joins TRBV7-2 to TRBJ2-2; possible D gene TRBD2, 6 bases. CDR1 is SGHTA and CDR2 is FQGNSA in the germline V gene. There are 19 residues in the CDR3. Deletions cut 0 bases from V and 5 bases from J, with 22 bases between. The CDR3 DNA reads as TGTGCCAGCAGCTTAGCGATAGACACCCCGGGACTCCCGACCGGGGAGCTGTTTTTT. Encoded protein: CASSLAIDTPGLPTGELFF.

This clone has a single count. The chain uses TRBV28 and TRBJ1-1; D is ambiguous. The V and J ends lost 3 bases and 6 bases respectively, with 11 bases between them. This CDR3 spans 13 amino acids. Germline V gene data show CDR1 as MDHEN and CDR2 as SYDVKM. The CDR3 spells CASSFWERPEAFF. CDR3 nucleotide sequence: TGTGCCAGCAGTTTCTGGGAGAGGCCTGAAGCTTTCTTT.

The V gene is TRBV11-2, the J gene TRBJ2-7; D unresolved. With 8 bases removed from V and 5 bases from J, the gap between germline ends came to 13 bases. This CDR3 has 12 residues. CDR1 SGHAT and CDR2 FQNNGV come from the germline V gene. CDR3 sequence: CASRSNANEQYF. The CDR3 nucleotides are TGTGCCAGCCGGTCAAATGCTAACGAGCAGTACTTC.

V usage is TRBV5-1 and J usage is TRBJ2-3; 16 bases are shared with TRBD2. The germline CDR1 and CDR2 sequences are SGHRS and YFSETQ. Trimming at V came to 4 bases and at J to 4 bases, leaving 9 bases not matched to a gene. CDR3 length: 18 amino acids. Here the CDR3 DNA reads TGCGCCAGCAGCCCGCGGGGACTAGCGGGAGGGCCGCCAGATACGCAGTATTTT. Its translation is CASSPRGLAGGPPDTQYF.

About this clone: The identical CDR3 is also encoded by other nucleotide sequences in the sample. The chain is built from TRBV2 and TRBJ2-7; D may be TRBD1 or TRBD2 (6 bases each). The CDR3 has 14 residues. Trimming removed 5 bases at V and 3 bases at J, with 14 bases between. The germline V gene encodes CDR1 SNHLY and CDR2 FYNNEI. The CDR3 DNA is TGTGCCAGCAGTCGGGGGCTGGGGGGCTACGAGCAGTACTTC. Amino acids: CASSRGLGGYEQYF.

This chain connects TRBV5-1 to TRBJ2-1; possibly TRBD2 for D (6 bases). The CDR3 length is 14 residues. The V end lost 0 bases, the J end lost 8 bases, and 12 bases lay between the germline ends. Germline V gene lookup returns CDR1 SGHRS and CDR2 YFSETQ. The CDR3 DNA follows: TGCGCCAGCAGCTTGGCGGCCACGGGAGATGAGCAGTTCTTC. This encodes CASSLAATGDEQFF.

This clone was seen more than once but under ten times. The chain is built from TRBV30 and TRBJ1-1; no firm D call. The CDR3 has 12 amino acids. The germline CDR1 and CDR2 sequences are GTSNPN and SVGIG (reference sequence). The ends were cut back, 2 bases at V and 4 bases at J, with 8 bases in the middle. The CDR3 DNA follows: TGTGCCTGGAGTATGAGAGTCACTGAAGCTTTCTTT. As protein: CAWSMRVTEAFF.

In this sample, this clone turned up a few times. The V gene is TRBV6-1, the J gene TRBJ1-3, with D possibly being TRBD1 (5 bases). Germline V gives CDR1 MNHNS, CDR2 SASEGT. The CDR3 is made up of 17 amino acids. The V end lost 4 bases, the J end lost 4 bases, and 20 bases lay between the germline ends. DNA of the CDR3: TGTGCCAGCAGTGGCCGTTTGGGTTCAAGGACAGGAAACACCATATATTTT. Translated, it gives CASSGRLGSRTGNTIYF.

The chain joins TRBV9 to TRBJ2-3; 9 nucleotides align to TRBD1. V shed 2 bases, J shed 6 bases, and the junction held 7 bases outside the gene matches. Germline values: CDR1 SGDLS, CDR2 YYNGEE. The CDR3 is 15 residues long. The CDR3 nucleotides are TGTGCCAGCAGCGTCGGACAGGGGACCAGGGATACGCAGTATTTT. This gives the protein CASSVGQGTRDTQYF.

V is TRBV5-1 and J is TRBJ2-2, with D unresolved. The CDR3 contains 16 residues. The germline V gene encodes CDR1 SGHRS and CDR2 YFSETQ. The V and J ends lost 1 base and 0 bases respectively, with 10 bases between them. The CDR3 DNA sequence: TGCGCCAGCAGCTTGTTTGGGATCGCGAACACCGGGGAGCTGTTTTTT. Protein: CASSLFGIANTGELFF. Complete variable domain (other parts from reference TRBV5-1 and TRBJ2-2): KAGVTQTPRYLIKTRGQQVTLSCSPISGHRSVSWYQQTPGQGLQFLFEYFSETQRNKGNFPGRFSGRQFSNSRSEMNVSTLELGDSALYLCASSLFGIANTGELFFGEGSRLTVL.

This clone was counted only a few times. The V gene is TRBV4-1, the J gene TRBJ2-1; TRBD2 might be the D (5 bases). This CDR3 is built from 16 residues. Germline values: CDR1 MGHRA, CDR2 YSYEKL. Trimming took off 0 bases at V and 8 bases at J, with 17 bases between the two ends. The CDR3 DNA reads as TGCGCCAGCAGCCAAGATTTCCCTTTGAGGGTTCATGAGCAGTTCTTC. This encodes CASSQDFPLRVHEQFF.

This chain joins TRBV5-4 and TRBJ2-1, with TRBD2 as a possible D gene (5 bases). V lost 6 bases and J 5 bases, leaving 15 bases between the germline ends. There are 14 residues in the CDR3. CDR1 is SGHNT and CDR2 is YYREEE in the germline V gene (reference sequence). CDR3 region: CASKGEIEDNEQFF. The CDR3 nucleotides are TGTGCCAGCAAGGGAGAGATCGAAGACAATGAGCAGTTCTTC.

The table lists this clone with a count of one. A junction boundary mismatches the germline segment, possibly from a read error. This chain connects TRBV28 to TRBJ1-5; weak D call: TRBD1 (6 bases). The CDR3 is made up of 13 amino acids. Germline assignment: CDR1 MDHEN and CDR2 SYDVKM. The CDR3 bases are TGTGCCAGCACTTTAACGGGGGGCCAGCCCCAGCATTTT. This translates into CASTLTGGQPQHF.

This chain's CDR3 is CASSPNRDRISYEQYF. The CDR3 nucleotides are TGTGCCAGCAGCCCAAACCGGGACAGGATTTCCTACGAGCAGTACTTC. The rearrangement joins TRBV7-9 to TRBJ2-7, with 8 bases matching TRBD1. CDR1 and CDR2 from the germline V gene are SEHNR and FQNEAQ (reference sequence). The ends lost 5 bases at V and 1 base at J; junction bases unmatched: 10. This CDR3 comprises 16 residues.